One sample yielded the 9 T cell receptor beta chains listed below, sequenced in a study of tumor-infiltrating lymphocytes in primary liver carcinoma. For each extraction, RNA and DNA were obtained together from 20-30 mg of unsorted bulk tissue. TCR beta cDNA was made from 400 to 500 ng total RNA with a constant-region primer. Libraries covering TCR beta were generated through three nested multiplex PCR rounds (using a slightly modified ARM-PCR). The two initial PCR rounds, nine to eleven cycles each, used TRBV1-TRBV30 forward and C-beta reverse primers. Each CDR3 protein gets one entry after TCRdb re-called the multiplex PCR reads with MiXCR. The repertoire holds tens of thousands of distinct CDR3 sequences, with 76% as singletons. Sequenced material: liver tumor tissue from sampling region 5. Subset described: tumor region T5, tumor centre. These receptor sequences come from a man in his forties or fifties with primary liver carcinoma and hepatitis B virus infection.

As concerns this clonotype: One end of the junction does not line up with germline, which may come from a read error. V gene TRBV6-5 combines with J gene TRBJ2-1, with D possibly matching TRBD2 (5 bases). This CDR3 contains 14 residues. In germline, CDR1 is MNHEY, CDR2 SVGAGI. In nucleotides, the CDR3 is TGTGCCATCAGTTACTCGACCGCGGGCAATGAACAGTTCTTC. Its protein is CAISYSTAGNEQFF.

On this clonotype: Mismatch with germline at one junction end may stem from a read error. The J gene is TRBJ2-3, the V gene TRBV6-1; tentatively, D is TRBD1 (6 bases). Germline lookup yields CDR1 MNHNS and CDR2 SASEGT. The CDR3 has 12 amino acids. The DNA of the CDR3 is TGTGCCGCAGGGGTGCTCACAGATACGCTGTATTTT. Encoded protein: CAAGVLTDTLYF.

About this clonotype: At one boundary the junction diverges from the germline segment, which might be a read error. This sequence joins TRBV11-2 and TRBJ2-1; D gene unclear. This CDR3 region has 14 residues. Per the germline V gene, CDR1 is SGHAT and CDR2 is FQNNGV. This chain's CDR3 is CASSLCRLVSEQFF. The CDR3 DNA is TGCGCCAGCAGCCTATGTCGGCTAGTTAGTGAGCAGTTCTTC.

V gene TRBV6-2 or TRBV6-3 combines with J gene TRBJ2-1, with 10 bases that match TRBD2. The germline gives CDR1 MNHEY, CDR2 SVGEGT. The CDR3 length is 16 residues. The junction had 14 bases not matched to a gene; V was cut back by 6 bases and J by 9 bases. The CDR3 protein is CASSPGLADVFSEQFF. The CDR3 nucleotides read TGTGCCAGCAGCCCCGGACTAGCGGACGTCTTCAGTGAGCAGTTCTTC.

This clonotype was detected ten times or more. The rearrangement uses TRBV25-1 and TRBJ2-5; D not resolved. This CDR3 has 12 amino acids. V was shortened by 2 bases and J by 4 bases, with 5 bases between the two germline ends. Germline lookup yields CDR1 MGHDK and CDR2 SYGVNS. This CDR3 reads CASSEQRETQYF. CDR3 DNA sequence: TGTGCCAGCAGTGAACAGAGAGAGACCCAGTACTTC.

A few counts support this clonotype. At one end the junction does not follow the germline gene, possibly because of a read error. The chain employs TRBV24-1 and TRBJ2-5, with 9 bases that match TRBD1. CDR3 length equals 15 residues. Germline lookup yields CDR1 KGHDR and CDR2 SFDVKD. CDR3 sequence: CAASGWTGDQETQYF. In DNA, the CDR3 is TGTGCCGCCAGTGGTTGGACAGGGGACCAAGAGACCCAGTACTTC.

With respect to this clonotype: The junction and the germline gene differ at one end; a read error may be behind it. The chain is built from TRBV4-1 and TRBJ1-4; D is ambiguous. Germline CDR1 MGHRA, CDR2 YSYEKL. This CDR3 has 15 residues. The CDR3 coding sequence is TGCGCCAGGAGCCAACACTGGGCGATTAATGAAAAACTGTTTTTT. As protein: CARSQHWAINEKLFF.

For this clonotype: The CDR3 does not end in the conserved phenylalanine or tryptophan, so this is likely a read error. This rearrangement joins TRBV6-5 to TRBJ2-7; TRBD2 is a possible D gene (5 bases). Germline CDR1 MNHEY, CDR2 SVGAGI. The germline V and J ends were trimmed by 6 bases and 6 bases, with 15 bases remaining between them. The CDR3 spans 13 residues. This CDR3 is CASRIKGAGEQYL. As DNA, the CDR3 is TGTGCCAGCAGGATAAAGGGAGCCGGCGAGCAGTACCTC.

About this clonotype itself: Without the conserved terminal phenylalanine or tryptophan, this CDR3 likely stems from a read error. The chain is built from TRBV11-1 and TRBJ2-7; the D gene is possibly TRBD1 (5 bases). Trimming left V 6 bases short and J 6 bases short, with 18 bases between. The germline V gene encodes CDR1 SGHAT and CDR2 FQDESV (reference sequence). The CDR3 contains 14 residues. CDR3 region: CASSPGHGSGEQYL. The CDR3 nucleotides read TGTGCCAGCAGTCCCGGACACGGTTCAGGCGAGCAGTACCTC.